This note documents a single T cell receptor beta chain sequence. Its cognate antigen is unknown. Amplification used 60 Vbeta primers and 13 Jbeta primers. Clones were read by immunoSEQ multiplex PCR, and TCRdb kept only the in-frame ones, dropping some. The table lists around 150,000 clones, around 84% of them singletons, with 3% to 3.5% in the top ten. This record belongs to a study of cytomegalovirus exposure and HLA in healthy donors. Turning to the study itself: One earlier analysis, a look at approximately 180 million T cells, found more than 100 million unique TCR beta sequences.

Although they were nominally healthy when sampled, donors likely had unrecorded immune exposures. Notes on the study in general: Associated with cytomegalovirus, according to the listing, were fewer than 200 TCR beta chains.

The germline V gene encodes CDR1 MNHNS and CDR2 SASEGT. With 5 bases removed from V and 3 bases from J, the gap between germline ends came to 16 bases. The CDR3 consists of 15 residues. The sequence came from a woman in her 40s in good health and CMV-seronegative. Sequencing input: PBMCs. This chain links TRBV6-1 with TRBJ1-1; D is unresolved. The CDR3, as DNA: TGTGCCAGCAGTATTAAGAGTCCTTCGGACACTGAAGCTTTCTTT. Its protein is CASSIKSPSDTEAFF.